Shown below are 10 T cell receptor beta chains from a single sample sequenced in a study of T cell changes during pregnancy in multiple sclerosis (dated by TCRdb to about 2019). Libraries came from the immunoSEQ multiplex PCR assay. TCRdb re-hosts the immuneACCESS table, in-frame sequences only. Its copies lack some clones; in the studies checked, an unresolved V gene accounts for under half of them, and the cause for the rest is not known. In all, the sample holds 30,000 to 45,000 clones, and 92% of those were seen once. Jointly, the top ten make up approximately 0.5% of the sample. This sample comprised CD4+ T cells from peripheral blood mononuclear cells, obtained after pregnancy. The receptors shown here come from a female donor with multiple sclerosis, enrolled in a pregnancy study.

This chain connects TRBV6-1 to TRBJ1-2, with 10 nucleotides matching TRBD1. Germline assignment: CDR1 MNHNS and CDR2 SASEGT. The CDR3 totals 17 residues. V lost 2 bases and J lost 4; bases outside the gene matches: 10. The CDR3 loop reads CASSEFTGTGDAYGYTF. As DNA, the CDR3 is TGTGCCAGCAGTGAATTCACCGGGACAGGGGACGCCTATGGCTACACCTTC.

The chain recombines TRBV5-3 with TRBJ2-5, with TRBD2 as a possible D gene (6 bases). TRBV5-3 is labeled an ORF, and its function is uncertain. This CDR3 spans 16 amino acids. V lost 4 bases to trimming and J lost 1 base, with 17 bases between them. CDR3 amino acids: CARSGSDRDSQETQYF. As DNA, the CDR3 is TGTGCCAGAAGCGGTTCCGACCGGGACTCCCAAGAGACCCAGTACTTC.

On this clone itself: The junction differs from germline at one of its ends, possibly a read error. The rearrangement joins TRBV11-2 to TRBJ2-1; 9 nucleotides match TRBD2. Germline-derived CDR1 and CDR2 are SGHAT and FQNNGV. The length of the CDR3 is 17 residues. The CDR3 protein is CASSSLRAGGPGNEQLF. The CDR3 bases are TGTGCCAGCAGCTCCCTCCGGGCGGGAGGGCCGGGTAATGAGCAGCTCTTC.

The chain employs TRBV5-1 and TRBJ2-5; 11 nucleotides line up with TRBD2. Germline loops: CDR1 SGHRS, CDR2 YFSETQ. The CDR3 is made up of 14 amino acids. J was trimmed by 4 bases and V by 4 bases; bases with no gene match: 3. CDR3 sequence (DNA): TGCGCCAGCAGCATCGGACTAGCGGGAGAGACCCAGTACTTC. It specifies CASSIGLAGETQYF.

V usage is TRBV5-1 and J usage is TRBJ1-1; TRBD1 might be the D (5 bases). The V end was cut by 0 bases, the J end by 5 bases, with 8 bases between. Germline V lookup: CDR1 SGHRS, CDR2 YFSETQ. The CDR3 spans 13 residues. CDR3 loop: CASSLGRGTEAFF. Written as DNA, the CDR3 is TGCGCCAGCAGCTTGGGTAGGGGAACTGAAGCTTTCTTT.

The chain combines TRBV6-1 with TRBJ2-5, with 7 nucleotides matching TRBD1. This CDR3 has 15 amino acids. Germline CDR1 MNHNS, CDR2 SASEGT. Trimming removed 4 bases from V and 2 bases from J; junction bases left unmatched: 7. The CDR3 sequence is CASSGGTVVQETQYF. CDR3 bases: TGTGCCAGCAGTGGGGGGACAGTGGTACAAGAGACCCAGTACTTC.

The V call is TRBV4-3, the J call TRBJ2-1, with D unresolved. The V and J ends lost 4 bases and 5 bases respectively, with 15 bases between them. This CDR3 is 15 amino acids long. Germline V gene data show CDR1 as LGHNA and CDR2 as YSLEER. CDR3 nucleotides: TGCGCCAGCAGCCGCGACTTCCGCCCTAACAATGAGCAGTTCTTC. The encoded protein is CASSRDFRPNNEQFF.

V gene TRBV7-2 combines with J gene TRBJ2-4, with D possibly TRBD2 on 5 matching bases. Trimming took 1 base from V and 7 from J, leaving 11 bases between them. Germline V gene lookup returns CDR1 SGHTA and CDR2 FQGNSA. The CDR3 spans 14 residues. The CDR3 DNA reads TGTGCCAGCAGCTTAGTCGGACTCGGGAACATTCAGTACTTC. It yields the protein CASSLVGLGNIQYF.

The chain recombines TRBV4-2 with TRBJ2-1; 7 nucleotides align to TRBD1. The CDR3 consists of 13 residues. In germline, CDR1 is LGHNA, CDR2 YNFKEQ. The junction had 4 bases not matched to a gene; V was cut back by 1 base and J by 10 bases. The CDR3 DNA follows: TGTGCCAGCAGCCAAGGGGACAGAAGGGAGCAGTTCTTC. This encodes CASSQGDRREQFF.

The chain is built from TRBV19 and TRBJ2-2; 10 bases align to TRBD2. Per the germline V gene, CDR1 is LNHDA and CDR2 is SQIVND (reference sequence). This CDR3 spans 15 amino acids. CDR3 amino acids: CASTRLAGATGELFF. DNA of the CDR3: TGTGCTTCGACGAGGCTAGCGGGGGCGACCGGGGAGCTGTTTTTT. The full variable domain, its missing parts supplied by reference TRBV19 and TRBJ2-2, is DGGITQSPKYLFRKEGQNVTLSCEQNLNHDAMYWYRQDPGQGLRLIYYSQIVNDFQKGDIAEGYSVSREKKESFPLTVTSAQKNPTAFYLCASTRLAGATGELFFGEGSRLTVL.